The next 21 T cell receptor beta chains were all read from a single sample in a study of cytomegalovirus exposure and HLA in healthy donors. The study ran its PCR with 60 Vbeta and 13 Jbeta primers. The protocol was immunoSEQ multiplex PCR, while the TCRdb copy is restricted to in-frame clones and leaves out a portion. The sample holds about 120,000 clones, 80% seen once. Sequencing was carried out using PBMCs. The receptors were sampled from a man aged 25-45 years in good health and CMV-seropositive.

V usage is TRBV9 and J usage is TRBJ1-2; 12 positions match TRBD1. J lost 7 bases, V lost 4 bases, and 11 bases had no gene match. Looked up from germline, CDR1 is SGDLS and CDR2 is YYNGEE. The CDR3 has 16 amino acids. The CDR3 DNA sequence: TGTGCCAGCAGCCCCACCCCGGGACAGGGGGCTGTTGGCTACACCTTC. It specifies CASSPTPGQGAVGYTF.

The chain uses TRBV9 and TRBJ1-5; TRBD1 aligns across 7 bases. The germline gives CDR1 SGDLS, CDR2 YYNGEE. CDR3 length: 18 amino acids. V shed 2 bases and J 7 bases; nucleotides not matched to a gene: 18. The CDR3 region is CASSVLRGGFRGLQPQHF. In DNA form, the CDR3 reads TGTGCCAGCAGCGTCCTTAGAGGGGGTTTCAGGGGGTTGCAGCCCCAGCATTTT.

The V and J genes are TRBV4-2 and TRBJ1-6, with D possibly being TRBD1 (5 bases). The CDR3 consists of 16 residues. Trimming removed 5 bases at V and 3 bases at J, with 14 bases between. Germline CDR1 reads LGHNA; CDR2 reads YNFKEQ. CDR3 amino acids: CASSTRRQNYNSPLHF. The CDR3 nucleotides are TGTGCCAGCAGCACCCGAAGACAGAACTATAATTCACCCCTCCACTTT.

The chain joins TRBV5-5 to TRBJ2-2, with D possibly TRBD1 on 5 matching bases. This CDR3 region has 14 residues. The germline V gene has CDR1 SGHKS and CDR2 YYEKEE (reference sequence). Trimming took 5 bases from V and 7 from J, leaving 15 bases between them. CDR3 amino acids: CASRINQGVGELFF. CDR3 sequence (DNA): TGTGCCAGCAGGATCAACCAAGGGGTCGGGGAGCTGTTTTTT.

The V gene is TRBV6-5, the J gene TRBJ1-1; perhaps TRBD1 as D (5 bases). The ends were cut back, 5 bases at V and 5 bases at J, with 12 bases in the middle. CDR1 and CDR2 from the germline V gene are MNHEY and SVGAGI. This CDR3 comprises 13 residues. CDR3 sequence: CASSPMGGTEAFF. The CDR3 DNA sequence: TGTGCCAGCAGTCCTATGGGGGGGACTGAAGCTTTCTTT.

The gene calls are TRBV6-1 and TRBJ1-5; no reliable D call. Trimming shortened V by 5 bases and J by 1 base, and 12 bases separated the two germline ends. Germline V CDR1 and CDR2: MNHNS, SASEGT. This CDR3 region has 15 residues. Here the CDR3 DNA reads TGTGCCAGCAGTATTCATGGGAGCAGCAATCAGCCCCAGCATTTT. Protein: CASSIHGSSNQPQHF.

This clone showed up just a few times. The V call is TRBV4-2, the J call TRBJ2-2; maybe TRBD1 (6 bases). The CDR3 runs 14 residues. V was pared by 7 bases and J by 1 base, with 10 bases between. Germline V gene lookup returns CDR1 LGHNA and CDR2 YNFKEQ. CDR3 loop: CASTSGQNTGELFF. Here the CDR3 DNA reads TGTGCCAGCACCTCGGGACAGAACACCGGGGAGCTGTTTTTT.

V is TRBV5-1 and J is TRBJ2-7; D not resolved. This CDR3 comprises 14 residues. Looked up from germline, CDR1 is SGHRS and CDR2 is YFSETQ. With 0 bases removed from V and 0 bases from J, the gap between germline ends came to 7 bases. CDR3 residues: CASSLETNSYEQYF. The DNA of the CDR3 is TGCGCCAGCAGCTTGGAGACAAACTCCTACGAGCAGTACTTC. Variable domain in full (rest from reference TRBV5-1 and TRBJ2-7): KAGVTQTPRYLIKTRGQQVTLSCSPISGHRSVSWYQQTPGQGLQFLFEYFSETQRNKGNFPGRFSGRQFSNSRSEMNVSTLELGDSALYLCASSLETNSYEQYFGPGTRLTVT.

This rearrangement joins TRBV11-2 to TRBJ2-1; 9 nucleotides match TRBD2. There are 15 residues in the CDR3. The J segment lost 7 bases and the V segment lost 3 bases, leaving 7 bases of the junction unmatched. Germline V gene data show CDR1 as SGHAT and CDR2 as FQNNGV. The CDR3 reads CASSLLAGVKNEQFF. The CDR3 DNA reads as TGTGCCAGCAGCTTGTTAGCGGGAGTAAAGAATGAGCAGTTCTTC. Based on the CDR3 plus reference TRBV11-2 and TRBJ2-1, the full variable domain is EAGVAQSPRYKIIEKRQSVAFWCNPISGHATLYWYQQILGQGPKLLIQFQNNGVVDDSQLPKDRFSAERLKGVDSTLKIQPAKLEDSAVYLCASSLLAGVKNEQFFGPGTRLTVL.

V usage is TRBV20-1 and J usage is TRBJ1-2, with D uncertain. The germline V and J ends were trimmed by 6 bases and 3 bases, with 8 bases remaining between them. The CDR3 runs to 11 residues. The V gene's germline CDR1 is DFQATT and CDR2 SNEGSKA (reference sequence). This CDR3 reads CSASQDYGYTF. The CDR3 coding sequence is TGCAGTGCCAGCCAGGACTATGGCTACACCTTC.

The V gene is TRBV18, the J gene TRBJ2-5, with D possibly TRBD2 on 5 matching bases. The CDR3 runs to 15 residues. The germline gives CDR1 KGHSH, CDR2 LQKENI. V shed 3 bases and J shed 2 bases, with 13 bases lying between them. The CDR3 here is CASSPYTSVQETQYF. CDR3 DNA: TGTGCCAGCTCACCCTATACTAGTGTACAAGAGACCCAGTACTTC. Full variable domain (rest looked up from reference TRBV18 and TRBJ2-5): NAGVMQNPRHLVRRRGQEARLRCSPMKGHSHVYWYRQLPEEGLKFMVYLQKENIIDESGMPKERFSAEFPKEGPSILRIQQVVRGDSAAYFCASSPYTSVQETQYFGPGTRLLVL.

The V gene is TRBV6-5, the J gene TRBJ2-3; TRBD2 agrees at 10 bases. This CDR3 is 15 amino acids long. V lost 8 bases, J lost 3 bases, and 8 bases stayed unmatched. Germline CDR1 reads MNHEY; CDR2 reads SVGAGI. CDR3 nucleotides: TGTGCCAGCCAAAAGAGCGGGGGGGCGACAGATACGCAGTATTTT. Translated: CASQKSGGATDTQYF.

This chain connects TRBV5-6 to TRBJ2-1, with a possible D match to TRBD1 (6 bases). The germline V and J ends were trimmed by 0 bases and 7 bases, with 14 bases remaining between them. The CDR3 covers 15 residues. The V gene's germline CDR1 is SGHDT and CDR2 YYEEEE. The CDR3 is CASSLVGGWGNEQFF. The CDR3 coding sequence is TGTGCCAGCAGCTTGGTAGGGGGATGGGGGAATGAGCAGTTCTTC.

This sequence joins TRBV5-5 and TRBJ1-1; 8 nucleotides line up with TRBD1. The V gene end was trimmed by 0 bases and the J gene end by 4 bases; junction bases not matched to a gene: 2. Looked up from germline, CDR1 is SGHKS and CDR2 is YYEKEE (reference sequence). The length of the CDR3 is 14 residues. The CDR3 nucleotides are TGTGCCAGCAGCTTGGCACAGGGGGGCACTGAAGCTTTCTTT. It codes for CASSLAQGGTEAFF.

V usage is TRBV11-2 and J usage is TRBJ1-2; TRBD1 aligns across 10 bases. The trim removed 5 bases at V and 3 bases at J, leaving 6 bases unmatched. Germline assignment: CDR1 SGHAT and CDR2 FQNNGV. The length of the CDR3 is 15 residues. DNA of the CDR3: TGTGCCAGCAGCCCGACAGGGGGCTCGGACTATGGCTACACCTTC. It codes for CASSPTGGSDYGYTF. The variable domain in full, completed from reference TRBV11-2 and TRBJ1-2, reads EAGVAQSPRYKIIEKRQSVAFWCNPISGHATLYWYQQILGQGPKLLIQFQNNGVVDDSQLPKDRFSAERLKGVDSTLKIQPAKLEDSAVYLCASSPTGGSDYGYTFGSGTRLTVV.

For the CDR3, the DNA is TGTGCCAGCAGCGCACCCACAGGGGGCTCTTACAATGAGCAGTTCTTC. Its protein is CASSAPTGGSYNEQFF. The genes are TRBV9 and TRBJ2-1; 9 nucleotides align to TRBD1. CDR1 is SGDLS, CDR2 YYNGEE, per germline. This CDR3 spans 16 amino acids. V lost 3 bases and J lost 4; bases outside the gene matches: 8.

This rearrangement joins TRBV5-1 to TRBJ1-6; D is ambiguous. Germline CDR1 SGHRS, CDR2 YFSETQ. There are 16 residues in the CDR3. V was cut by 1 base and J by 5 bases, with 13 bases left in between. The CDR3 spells CASSLSIPADNSPLHF. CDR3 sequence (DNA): TGCGCCAGCAGCTTGTCTATCCCGGCGGATAATTCACCCCTCCACTTT.

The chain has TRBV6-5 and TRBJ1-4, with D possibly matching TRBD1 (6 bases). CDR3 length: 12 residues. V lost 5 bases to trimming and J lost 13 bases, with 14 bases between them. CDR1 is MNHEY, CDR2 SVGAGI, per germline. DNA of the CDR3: TGTGCCAGCAGTGACAGGCGGACCCTACTGTTTTTT. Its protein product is CASSDRRTLLFF.

The CDR3 region is CASSPSLLPNTEAFF. DNA for the CDR3: TGCGCCAGCAGCCCAAGCCTCCTCCCTAACACTGAAGCTTTCTTT. The chain employs TRBV4-1 and TRBJ1-1; no firm D call. CDR1 is MGHRA and CDR2 is YSYEKL in the germline V gene. Trimming cost V 4 bases and J 2 bases, with 14 bases left between them. This CDR3 has 15 amino acids.

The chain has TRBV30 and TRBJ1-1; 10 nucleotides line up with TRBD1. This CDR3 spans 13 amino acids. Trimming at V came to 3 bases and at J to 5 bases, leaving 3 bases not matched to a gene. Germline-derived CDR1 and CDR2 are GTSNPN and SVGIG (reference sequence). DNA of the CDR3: TGTGCCTGGAGCAAGGACAGGGGGACTGAAGCTTTCTTT. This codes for CAWSKDRGTEAFF. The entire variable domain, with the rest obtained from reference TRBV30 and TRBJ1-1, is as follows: SQTIHQWPATLVQPVGSPLSLECTVEGTSNPNLYWYRQAAGRGLQLLFYSVGIGQISSEVPQNLSASRPQDRQFILSSKKLLLSDSGFYLCAWSKDRGTEAFFGQGTRLTVV.

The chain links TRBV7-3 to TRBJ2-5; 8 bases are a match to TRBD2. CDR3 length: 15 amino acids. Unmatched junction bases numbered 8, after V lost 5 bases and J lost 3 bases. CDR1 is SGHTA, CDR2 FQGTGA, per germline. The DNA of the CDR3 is TGTGCCAGCAGCCCCACGGGAGGGAGAGAAGAGACCCAGTACTTC. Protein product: CASSPTGGREETQYF.